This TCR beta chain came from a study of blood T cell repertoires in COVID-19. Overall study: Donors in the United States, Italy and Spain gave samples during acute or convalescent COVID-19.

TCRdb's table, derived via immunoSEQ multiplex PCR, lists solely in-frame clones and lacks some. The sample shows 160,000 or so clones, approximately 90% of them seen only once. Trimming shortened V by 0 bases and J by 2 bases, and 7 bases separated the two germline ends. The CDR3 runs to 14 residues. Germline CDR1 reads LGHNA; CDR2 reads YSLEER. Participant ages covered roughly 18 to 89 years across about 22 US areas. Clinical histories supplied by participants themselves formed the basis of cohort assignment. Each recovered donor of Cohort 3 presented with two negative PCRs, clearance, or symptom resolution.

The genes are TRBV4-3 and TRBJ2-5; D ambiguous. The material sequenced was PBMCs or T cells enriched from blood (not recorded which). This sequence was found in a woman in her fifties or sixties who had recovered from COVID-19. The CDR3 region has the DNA TGCGCCAGCAGCCAAGACTTGAGACAAGAGACCCAGTACTTC. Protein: CASSQDLRQETQYF.